This is a list of T cell receptor beta chains from one sample in a study of blood T cells in healthy people across ages. TCRdb re-called the 5' RACE reads through MiXCR, storing one row per CDR3 protein. The sample records 800,000 to 950,000 distinct CDR3 sequences, about 37% being singletons. The sample consisted of blood. Source of these receptors: a man aged 18 to 29 in good health. Both conserved end residues are part of each CDR3. Fields, in order: D gene, J gene, V gene, clone size, CDR3 protein, CDR3 DNA. D genes are given only for firm matches. The size field is filled for only some rows; it gives once, few, many or a size class.

>.|TRBJ2-1|TRBV6-6|few
CASSYAAGKYNEQFF
TGTGCCAGCAGTTACGCTGCAGGGAAGTACAATGAGCAGTTCTTC
>.|TRBJ1-4|TRBV20-1|few
CSARTLPNEKLFF
TGCAGTGCTAGGACCCTTCCTAATGAAAAACTGTTTTTT
>TRBD1|TRBJ1-4|TRBV27|many
CASNPLTGYNEKLFF
TGTGCCAGCAACCCTCTGACAGGGTATAATGAAAAACTGTTTTTT
>TRBD1|TRBJ1-1|TRBV20-1|.
CSASGGQGRPLNTEAFF
TGCAGTGCTAGTGGAGGACAGGGGCGCCCCCTGAACACTGAAGCTTTCTTT
>TRBD2|TRBJ2-5|TRBV7-6|many
CASSSQAGGQETQYF
TGTGCCAGCAGCTCCCAAGCGGGGGGCCAAGAGACCCAGTACTTC
>.|TRBJ2-5|TRBV30|.
CAWSADGQETQYF
TGTGCCTGGAGTGCCGACGGACAAGAGACCCAGTACTTC
>TRBD1|TRBJ1-4|TRBV27|.
CVSSLTPRGSEKLFF
TGTGTCAGCAGTTTAACCCCCAGGGGGAGCGAAAAGCTGTTTTTT
>.|TRBJ1-2|TRBV10-3|few
CAISELHGGGDGYTF
TGTGCCATTAGCGAGCTCCATGGGGGAGGTGATGGCTACACCTTC
>TRBD1|TRBJ2-2|TRBV12-3/TRBV12-4|.
CASSSRAGQGPNQPNTGELFF
TGTGCCAGCAGTTCTCGGGCGGGACAGGGTCCGAACCAACCGAACACCGGGGAGCTGTTTTTT
>.|TRBJ2-3|TRBV7-2|once
CASSLGPGEDTQYF
TGTGCCAGCAGCTTAGGACCGGGGGAAGATACGCAGTATTTT
>TRBD1|TRBJ1-1|TRBV20-1|.
CSADGTAPKMNTEAFF
TGCAGTGCGGACGGGACAGCACCTAAGATGAACACTGAAGCTTTCTTT
>.|TRBJ2-7|TRBV6-6|many
CACGLLTYEQYF
TGTGCCTGCGGCTTGTTGACCTACGAGCAGTACTTC
>.|TRBJ1-4|TRBV12-3/TRBV12-4|.
CASSSTGTNEKLFF
TGTGCCAGCAGTTCCACAGGGACTAATGAAAAACTGTTTTTT
>TRBD1|TRBJ2-3|TRBV9|few
CASSARPTGEGTDTQYF
TGTGCCAGCAGCGCCCGCCCGACAGGGGAGGGCACAGATACGCAGTATTTT
>TRBD1|TRBJ1-1|TRBV5-5|.
CASSANRQGNAFF
TGTGCCAGCAGCGCAAACCGACAGGGGAACGCTTTCTTT
>TRBD1|TRBJ1-2|TRBV6-6|.
CASSMTGVSYGYTF
TGTGCCAGCAGTATGACAGGGGTGAGCTATGGCTACACCTTC
>.|TRBJ2-7|TRBV6-2/TRBV6-3|.
CTSRASDRLLHEQYF
TGTACCAGCAGGGCATCGGACAGACTTTTACACGAGCAGTACTTC
>.|TRBJ2-3|TRBV7-2|few
CASSFRGGRGGDTQYF
TGTGCCAGCAGCTTTAGGGGGGGCCGGGGAGGAGATACGCAGTATTTT
>.|TRBJ2-2|TRBV2|.
CASSEGQYTGELFF
TGTGCCAGCAGTGAAGGGCAATACACCGGGGAGCTGTTTTTT
>.|TRBJ1-2|TRBV5-1|many
CASRRFFYGYTF
TGCGCCAGCAGACGATTCTTCTATGGCTACACCTTC
>.|TRBJ1-2|TRBV6-5|few
CASSRYSGANYGYTF
TGTGCCAGCAGTCGATACTCTGGGGCTAACTATGGCTACACCTTC
>.|TRBJ2-7|TRBV7-9|many
CASSLEGALYEQYF
TGTGCCAGCAGCTTAGAAGGGGCTCTCTACGAGCAGTACTTC
>.|TRBJ2-7|TRBV7-2|few
CASSVGPQYEQYF
TGTGCCAGCAGCGTAGGGCCACAATACGAGCAGTACTTC
>.|TRBJ2-3|TRBV5-6|few
CASSPLVGLPDTQYF
TGTGCCAGCAGTCCCCTGGTGGGGCTCCCAGATACGCAGTATTTT
>.|TRBJ2-3|TRBV6-2/TRBV6-3|.
CASLKRGTDTQYF
TGTGCCAGCCTCAAGAGGGGGACAGATACGCAGTATTTT
>.|TRBJ1-1|TRBV5-1|once
CASSLGPQTMNTEAFF
TGCGCCAGCAGCTTGGGGCCCCAGACTATGAACACTGAAGCTTTCTTT
>TRBD1|TRBJ1-6|TRBV20-1|.
CSAQGSRQGYFPLHF
TGCAGTGCTCAAGGGTCCCGACAGGGTTATTTCCCCCTCCACTTT
>TRBD1|TRBJ1-4|TRBV12-3/TRBV12-4|once
CASSFMGQVKKLFF
TGTGCCAGCAGTTTCATGGGACAGGTGAAAAAACTGTTTTTT
>TRBD1|TRBJ2-1|TRBV7-9|.
CASSLATLRTGPYNEQFF
TGTGCCAGCAGCTTAGCTACCTTGAGGACAGGGCCCTACAATGAGCAGTTCTTC
>.|TRBJ2-5|TRBV7-2|.
CAGSKSVWGVATNEQYF
TGTGCCGGCAGTAAATCGGTCTGGGGGGTTGCAACCAATGAGCAGTACTTC
>.|TRBJ1-1|TRBV12-3/TRBV12-4|.
CASSWGRGEAFF
TGTGCCAGCAGTTGGGGACGGGGGGAAGCTTTCTTT
>.|TRBJ1-1|TRBV5-1|few
CASSLGTEDTEAFF
TGCGCCAGCAGCTTGGGCACGGAGGACACTGAAGCTTTCTTT
>TRBD1|TRBJ1-5|TRBV3-1|.
CVSGTGSNQPQHF
TGTGTCAGCGGGACAGGGTCAAATCAGCCCCAGCATTTT
>.|TRBJ2-7|TRBV29-1|.
CSVEDFLEGRYVQYF
TGCAGCGTTGAAGATTTCCTTGAGGGAAGGTATGTGCAGTACTTC
>.|TRBJ1-2|TRBV20-1|many
CSAGGDNNYGYTF
TGCAGTGCCGGGGGGGACAACAACTATGGCTACACCTTC
>TRBD2|TRBJ2-2|TRBV9|few
CASSVATGGARTGELFF
TGTGCCAGCAGCGTAGCTACGGGGGGGGCGCGAACCGGGGAGCTGTTTTTT
>TRBD1|TRBJ2-5|TRBV12-3/TRBV12-4|.
CASSLSQGAETQYF
TGTGCCAGCAGTTTAAGCCAGGGGGCTGAGACCCAGTACTTC
>.|TRBJ1-5|TRBV10-3|few
CAIGQPSNQPQHF
TGTGCCATCGGACAGCCTAGCAATCAGCCCCAGCATTTT
>TRBD1|TRBJ2-3|TRBV7-9|.
CASSLVRDRATDTQYF
TGTGCCAGCAGCTTAGTCCGGGACAGGGCCACAGATACGCAGTATTTT
>.|TRBJ2-2|TRBV7-3|.
CASSLGLGGTGELFF
TGTGCCAGCAGCTTAGGGCTAGGGGGCACCGGGGAGCTGTTTTTT
>.|TRBJ1-1|TRBV9|.
CASSARSRVTEAFF
TGTGCCAGCAGCGCCCGTTCGAGGGTTACTGAAGCTTTCTTT
>.|TRBJ2-7|TRBV5-1|.
CASSLSPRTANNEQYF
TGCGCCAGCAGCTTGTCACCCCGGACAGCTAACAATGAGCAGTACTTC